This entry lists 7 T cell receptor beta chains sequenced from one sample in a study of CD8 T cells in ankylosing spondylitis. TCRdb redid the calling of the 5' RACE reads with MiXCR, one entry per CDR3 protein. The sample yields approximately 200,000 distinct CDR3 sequences, roughly 12% seen once. Sequenced sample: blood, either unsorted or a sorted T cell fraction (not recorded which). The origin of the receptors is a male donor with ankylosing spondylitis or in good health (not recorded which).

The chain carries TRBV12-3 or TRBV12-4 and TRBJ2-1; D is possibly TRBD1 or TRBD2 (6 bases each). V was clipped by 5 bases and J by 2 bases, with 16 bases between them. The CDR3 contains 16 residues. Here the CDR3 reads CASSTQQGGPYNEQFF. CDR3 coding DNA: TGTGCCAGCAGTACACAACAGGGAGGCCCCTACAATGAGCAGTTCTTC.

The rearrangement uses TRBV12-3 or TRBV12-4 and TRBJ2-1; tentative D call: TRBD1 (6 bases). V lost 5 bases, J lost 9 bases, and 14 bases lay in between. The CDR3 runs to 13 residues. CDR3 sequence reads: CASSINRVAEQFF. CDR3 bases: TGTGCCAGCAGTATCAACAGGGTAGCTGAGCAGTTCTTC.

This clonotype was detected only a few times. The chain couples TRBV27 to TRBJ2-7; 11 bases agree with TRBD2. CDR1 is MNHEY and CDR2 is SMNVEV in the germline V gene (reference sequence). This CDR3 has 15 residues. V lost 4 bases, J lost 3 bases, and 5 bases stayed unmatched. This CDR3 is CASSSTSGVLYEQYF. CDR3 DNA sequence: TGTGCCAGCAGTTCGACTAGCGGGGTCCTCTACGAGCAGTACTTC.

This CDR3 reads CASSPSWDTGELFF. As DNA, the CDR3 is TGTGCCAGCAGTCCCTCTTGGGACACCGGGGAGCTGTTTTTT. The chain carries TRBV6-1 and TRBJ2-2; D remains unclear. This CDR3 contains 14 residues. With 5 bases removed from V and 3 bases from J, the gap between germline ends came to 10 bases. Looked up from germline, CDR1 is MNHNS and CDR2 is SASEGT.

This clonotype appeared a few times. The rearrangement links TRBV7-9 to TRBJ2-5, with 9 bases matching TRBD2. The CDR3 extends over 17 amino acids. Germline values: CDR1 SEHNR, CDR2 FQNEAQ (reference sequence). The V and J ends lost 1 base and 1 base, in that order; junction bases with no gene match: 7. The CDR3 region is CASSLGLAGPLQETQYF. The DNA for the CDR3 is TGTGCCAGCAGCTTAGGCCTAGCGGGACCCCTCCAAGAGACCCAGTACTTC.

This clonotype was observed at least ten times. The CDR3 DNA reads as TGTGCCACCAGCAGAACTAGCGACACAGATACGCAGTATTTT. Protein: CATSRTSDTDTQYF. The chain links TRBV15 to TRBJ2-3; 7 nucleotides align to TRBD2. J was trimmed by 2 bases and V by 2 bases; bases with no gene match: 1. This CDR3 comprises 14 residues. Germline lookup yields CDR1 LNHNV and CDR2 YYDKDF (reference sequence).

This clonotype was detected a few times. The V gene is TRBV6-5, the J gene TRBJ1-1; 7 nucleotides line up with TRBD1. CDR1 and CDR2 from the germline V gene are MNHEY and SVGAGI. J gave up 8 bases and V 2 bases, and 11 bases lay outside the gene matches. The CDR3 contains 15 residues. CDR3 DNA: TGTGCCAGCAGTTACGCGAGGACAGGCTTCGGGGAAGCTTTCTTT. Translated: CASSYARTGFGEAFF.